The clone carrying this T cell receptor beta chain showed up just once. These data belong to a study of blood T cells in healthy people across ages. Alongside a J-beta primer mix, a sample-barcoded 5' primer served in a second PCR lasting about 7 to 12 cycles. A single record per CDR3 protein comes from TCRdb applying MiXCR to the 5' RACE reads. The sample yields about 840,000 distinct CDR3 sequences, 25% to 35% seen once. Germline V CDR1 and CDR2: MNHNY, SVGAGI (reference sequence). The CDR3 is 13 residues long. Between the trimmed V and J ends, which lost 11 bases and 7 bases, there was a span of 18 bases. The same sample was also studied in work on T cells of mothers and their children.

The clonotype comes from a woman between 40 and 55 years old in good health. What was sequenced was blood. V is TRBV6-6 and J is TRBJ2-1; D may be TRBD2 (5 bases). CDR3 in amino acids: CAGTTLGSNEQFF. Here the CDR3 DNA reads TGTGCCGGCACCACACTAGGTTCAAATGAGCAGTTCTTC.